The subject of this entry is one T cell receptor (beta chain). Its antigen is unknown. PCR primers comprised 60 Vbeta and 13 Jbeta primers. Generated by immunoSEQ multiplex PCR, the TCRdb table keeps only in-frame clones and is missing some. The sample contains fewer than 300,000 clones, roughly 88% of which appear only once. The data are from a study of cytomegalovirus exposure and HLA in healthy donors. Study at large: HLA-typed donors were the source of approximately 86 million unique TCRs held in an early data release. General observations from the study: TCR beta V segments were, for the most part, productive about 87% or about 30% of the time in an earlier analysis.

This CDR3 has 15 amino acids. Germline V gene lookup returns CDR1 LGHNA and CDR2 YNFKEQ. The V segment lost 4 bases and the J segment 4 bases; nucleotides outside the gene matches: 4. The clonotype comes from a man in his forties in good health and CMV-seropositive. The sequenced sample was PBMCs. This chain uses TRBV4-2 with TRBJ2-5; 12 bases line up with TRBD2. The CDR3 sequence: CASSPRLAGVETQYF. Here the CDR3 DNA reads TGTGCCAGCAGCCCCCGACTAGCGGGAGTAGAGACCCAGTACTTC.